Below, one TCR beta chain is given with its context. The specificity of this receptor is unknown. Qualities for individual bases were not recorded, and no much larger clone is one base off. Measured from the cysteine to the phenylalanine, the CDR3 is 15 residues long. Of the read, only the CDR3 DNA is kept; its 45 bases are in frame from base 1. V and J are trimmed by 1 base and 6 bases, and the gene matches miss 10 bases of the junction. Via the germline V gene, CDR1 is SGHRS and CDR2 YFSETQ. For each subset, between about 9,000 and 100,000 sorted cells were used for genomic DNA extraction with the DNeasy Blood and Tissue Kit. The immunoSEQ service sequenced and mapped the TCRbeta V-J or V-D-J regions, with coverage above 8x for each sample. Turning to the authors' computational methods: Analysis was restricted to productive rearrangements exported from the immunoSEQ Analyzer platform, and clonality was assessed using the 500 most abundant clones. To quantify how much repertoires overlapped between populations, both the Morisita-Horn similarity index and the Jaccard index were used. In roughly 6 cancer patients, Morisita-Horn similarity was measured between the TCR repertoires of CD8 T-cell subsets. Entries here come from immuneACCESS through TCRdb and include only in-frame sequences with V and J called. Some clones fail to appear in such tables; in the studies checked, an unresolved V gene covers under half of the shortfall, and the cause of the remainder is unknown. The V and J calls and clone size were taken over from that table, and D and trimming were inferred from the DNA. The sample records around 15,000 clones, over 80% of which are singletons. The ten largest clones represent about 4.6% of the sample.

This entry is derived from a study of CD39 and CD103 CD8 tumor-infiltrating T cells (dated by TCRdb to the late 2010s). With respect to the entire study: Repertoire comparisons were shown for an HPV-positive HNSCC, an HPV-negative HNSCC, an ovarian cancer and a melanoma patient. Deep sequencing of TCRbeta CDR3 was used to compare the repertoires of CD8 TIL subsets, defined by CD103 and CD39, with those of peripheral memory CD8 T cells.

The study at large found these results: Compared with DN and SP CD8 TILs and with blood memory CD8 T cells, DP CD8 TILs appeared more oligoclonal, with the top 30 clonotypes covering about 56-86%. Clonotypes from DN TILs largely overlapped with peripheral memory CD8 repertoires, while clonotypes from DP TILs were only rarely found in blood or uninvolved lymph node.

At the time of sample collection the patients were not on therapy, although prior treatments varied from chemotherapy, radiotherapy, surgery and immunotherapy to no treatment. Thawed cells were enriched for T lymphocytes with a negative-selection kit, adding EpCAM beads for tumor-infiltrating lymphocytes. Memory CD8 T cells were sorted as CD8+CD4-CD45RA- cells regardless of CCR7 expression. Peripheral blood mononuclear cells were obtained using a Ficoll-Paque PLUS gradient and were cryopreserved prior to analysis. Populations were sorted on a FACSAria II to 98% to 99% purity, and the cell pellets were frozen for TCR sequencing without being cultured.

Sequencing was done on a sample of CD8+ T cells sorted from blood. The cell subset or site label here, explained by the study, means: total memory CD8 T cells (CD45RA-CCR7+/-) from blood or uninvolved lymph node. The TCR comes from a human donor with head and neck squamous cell carcinoma. The sequence links TRBV5-1 to TRBJ2-7, with TRBD2 matching 7 junction bases. The sequence in DNA is TGCGCCAGCAGCTTGCTTTTCGGGGGGTCGGGCGAGCAGTACTTC. Its translation reads: CASSLLFGGSGEQYF.